This T cell receptor (beta chain) was observed in a study of cytomegalovirus exposure and HLA in healthy donors. Study conclusions and caveats: A previous analysis found most TCR beta V segments productive roughly 90% or roughly 30% of the time. HLA allele associations emerged for around 16,000 TCR beta sequences in a later analysis, at 0.05 false discovery rate.

A remark on this clone: Its antigen remains unidentified.

The CDR3 is made up of 16 amino acids. Losses at the gene ends were 5 bases for V and 1 base for J; bases not matched to a gene: 9. The germline V gene encodes CDR1 PRHDT and CDR2 FYEKMQ (reference sequence). The PCR used 60 Vbeta and 13 Jbeta primers. Generated by immunoSEQ multiplex PCR, the TCRdb table keeps only in-frame clones and is missing some. The sample lists around 130,000 clones; under 85% were seen once. V usage is TRBV13 and J usage is TRBJ2-7, with 9 bases fitting TRBD1. The sample consisted of PBMCs. The TCR comes from a boy aged 5-17 years in good health and CMV-seronegative. DNA of the CDR3: TGTGCCAGCAGCCCCAAGACCGGGACAGGGTCCTACGAGCAGTACTTC. This sequence encodes CASSPKTGTGSYEQYF. Using reference TRBV13 and TRBJ2-7 for the parts outside the CDR3, the full variable domain is AAGVIQSPRHLIKEKRETATLKCYPIPRHDTVYWYQQGPGQDPQFLISFYEKMQSDKGSIPDRFSAQQFSDYHSELNMSSLELGDSALYFCASSPKTGTGSYEQYFGPGTRLTVT.